This is a list of T cell receptor beta chains from one sample in a study of beta chain features in type 1 diabetes. Produced via immunoSEQ multiplex PCR; TCRdb's table is partial and in-frame only. In the table there are roughly 250,000 clones, roughly 22% of which are singletons. Sample: naive CD4+ T cells from blood. The receptors here all came from a woman aged 35 to 49 with type 1 diabetes. Both conserved end residues are part of each CDR3. The D gene is left open where the match is weak. Only part of the rows carry a size: once, few, many, or a class if the clone is expanded.

abundance	v_gene	d_gene	j_gene	CDR3aa	CDR3nt
NA	TRBV5-1	TRBD2	TRBJ2-1	CASSLDPISGRGGDEQFF	TGCGCCAGCAGCTTGGACCCCATTAGCGGGAGGGGAGGGGATGAGCAGTTCTTC
NA	TRBV5-1	TRBD1	TRBJ1-5	CASSPTTGEGNQPQHF	TGCGCCAGCAGCCCCACCACAGGGGAGGGCAATCAGCCCCAGCATTTT
NA	TRBV30	NA	TRBJ1-4	CAWGTPPGSDEKLFF	TGTGCCTGGGGAACCCCACCGGGATCGGATGAAAAACTGTTTTTT
NA	TRBV6-5	TRBD2	TRBJ2-3	CASSWLAGDGPDTQYF	TGTGCCAGCAGTTGGTTAGCGGGAGACGGGCCAGATACGCAGTATTTT
few	TRBV7-2	TRBD2	TRBJ2-1	CASSLVGGRTSGRNNEQFF	TGTGCCAGCAGCTTAGTTGGGGGCAGGACTAGCGGGAGAAATAATGAGCAGTTCTTC
few	TRBV5-1	NA	TRBJ2-1	CASSLPVGTPEQFF	TGCGCCAGCAGCTTGCCCGTCGGGACTCCGGAGCAGTTCTTC
NA	TRBV29-1	NA	TRBJ2-7	CSVGRERGEQYF	TGCAGCGTTGGTCGGGAGAGGGGCGAGCAGTACTTC
few	TRBV5-4	TRBD2	TRBJ2-1	CASSPGTSAYNEQFF	TGTGCCAGCAGCCCCGGGACTAGCGCATACAATGAGCAGTTCTTC
NA	TRBV5-4	NA	TRBJ2-5	CASSRGQQETQYF	TGTGCCAGCAGCCGAGGACAGCAAGAGACCCAGTACTTC
few	TRBV10-3	NA	TRBJ1-2	CAISVYLKTF	TGTGCCATCAGCGTCTATCTAAAGACCTTC
NA	TRBV2	TRBD1	TRBJ1-5	CASGTGVSNQPQHF	TGTGCCAGCGGGACAGGGGTTAGCAATCAGCCCCAGCATTTT